These T cell receptor beta chains were read from a single sample in a study of T cell responses to AZD1222 COVID-19 vaccine. Sequencing was performed with immunoSEQ multiplex PCR; in TCRdb, only in-frame clones are kept and a portion is missing. The table records approximately 80,000 clones, 70% to 90% of them present only once. The input for sequencing was peripheral blood, taken 28 days after the second AZD1222 dose. These receptors were collected from an adult who received the AZD1222 COVID-19 vaccine. Both conserved end residues are trimmed from each CDR3. A D gene is named only where the DNA matches it firmly.

CDR3 length: 14; D gene: TRBD1; V gene: TRBV19; CDR3 protein: ASSHRDSNYNSPLH
CDR3 length: 10; D gene: NA; V gene: TRBV5-6; CDR3 protein: ASSVGSYGYT
CDR3 length: 13; D gene: TRBD1; V gene: TRBV5-1; CDR3 protein: ASSLQGAIEEKLF
CDR3 length: 14; D gene: NA; V gene: TRBV4-1; CDR3 protein: ASSQVTPDFNYGYT
CDR3 length: 14; D gene: TRBD2; V gene: TRBV7-9; CDR3 protein: ASSPRLAGVQETQY
CDR3 length: 13; D gene: NA; V gene: TRBV6-5; CDR3 protein: ASSPGRFSGNTIY
CDR3 length: 14; D gene: NA; V gene: TRBV15; CDR3 protein: ATSRDLIRGTDTQY
CDR3 length: 14; D gene: NA; V gene: TRBV6-1; CDR3 protein: ASSAGTPLSGNTIY
CDR3 length: 13; D gene: TRBD1; V gene: TRBV2; CDR3 protein: ASGVPDRGPGEQF
CDR3 length: 13; D gene: NA; V gene: TRBV4-1; CDR3 protein: ASSQVGSGQETQY
CDR3 length: 14; D gene: TRBD1; V gene: TRBV10-3; CDR3 protein: AISRGGSQNTGELF
CDR3 length: 13; D gene: NA; V gene: TRBV4-2; CDR3 protein: ASSQDTRMVETQY
CDR3 length: 13; D gene: NA; V gene: TRBV6-1; CDR3 protein: ASSENQGGNQPQH
CDR3 length: 17; D gene: NA; V gene: TRBV12-5; CDR3 protein: ASGLVPDSPYASRGEQF
CDR3 length: 12; D gene: NA; V gene: TRBV7-2; CDR3 protein: ASSLRTANQPQH
CDR3 length: 11; D gene: NA; V gene: TRBV28; CDR3 protein: ASSLAGLETQY